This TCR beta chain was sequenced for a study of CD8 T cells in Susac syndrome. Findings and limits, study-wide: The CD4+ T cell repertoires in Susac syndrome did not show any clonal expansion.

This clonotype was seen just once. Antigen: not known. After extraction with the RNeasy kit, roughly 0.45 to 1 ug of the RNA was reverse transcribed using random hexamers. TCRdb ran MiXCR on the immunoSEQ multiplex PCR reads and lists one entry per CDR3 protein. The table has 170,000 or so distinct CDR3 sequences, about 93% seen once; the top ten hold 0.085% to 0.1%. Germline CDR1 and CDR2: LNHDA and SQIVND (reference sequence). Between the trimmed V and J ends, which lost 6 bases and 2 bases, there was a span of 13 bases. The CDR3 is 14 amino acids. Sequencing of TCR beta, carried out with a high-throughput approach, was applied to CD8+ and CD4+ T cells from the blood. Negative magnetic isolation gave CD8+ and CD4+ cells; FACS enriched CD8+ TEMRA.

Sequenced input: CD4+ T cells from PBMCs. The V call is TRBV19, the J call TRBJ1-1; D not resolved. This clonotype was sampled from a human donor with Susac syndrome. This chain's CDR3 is CASRTQVFNTEAFF. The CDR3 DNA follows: TGTGCCAGTAGAACTCAGGTTTTCAACACTGAAGCTTTCTTT.